This TCR beta chain emerged from a study of T cell changes during pregnancy in multiple sclerosis. Produced via immunoSEQ multiplex PCR; TCRdb's table is partial and in-frame only. Among under 80,000 clones listed, roughly nine tenths were seen once. This clonotype was sampled from a female donor with multiple sclerosis, enrolled in a pregnancy study. The sequenced sample was peripheral blood, obtained in the second trimester of pregnancy.

The CDR3 DNA reads as TGTGCCAGCAGCTTGGGACTAGCGGCGGCCGGCGAGCAGTACTTC. Protein: CASSLGLAAAGEQYF. V is TRBV7-6 and J is TRBJ2-7, with 11 bases identical to TRBD2. After removal of 3 bases from V and 6 bases from J, the junction contained 7 bases not matched to a gene. CDR3 length equals 15 residues. Germline CDR1 is SGHVS and CDR2 is FNYEAQ.